This TCR beta chain was identified during a study of beta chain features in type 1 diabetes. Study overall: What patients shared with healthy donors was a similar profile of age, gender and cell yields.

About this clone: The antigen is unknown. Other DNA sequences of this sample code for an identical CDR3.

Expressed TCRB transcripts were sequenced because the isolated RNA had all been reverse transcribed beforehand. Here immunoSEQ multiplex PCR was the method, and the copy in TCRdb shows in-frame clones only, minus some. In the table there are hundreds of thousands of clones, 68% of which are singletons. V shed 6 bases and J shed 1 base, with 4 bases lying between them. The CDR3 length is 12 residues. Germline lookup yields CDR1 MDHEN and CDR2 SYDVKM. The authors sorted CD4+ naive, central memory, regulatory and stem cell-like memory cells via CD45RO/CCR7/CD25/CD127/CD95/CD27. Study outcomes and limitations: For type 1 diabetes patients, VDJ junctions showed fewer insertions and more deletions.

Sequencing was done on a sample of naive CD4+ T cells from blood. The chain is built from TRBV28 and TRBJ2-1; D is unclear. The TCR sequence derives from a man aged 30 to 45 in good health. The CDR3 loop reads CASSGSYNEQFF. CDR3 bases: TGTGCCAGCAGCGGATCCTACAATGAGCAGTTCTTC. The full variable domain, in which reference TRBV28 and TRBJ2-1 provide the parts outside the CDR3, is DVKVTQSSRYLVKRTGEKVFLECVQDMDHENMFWYRQDPGLGLRLIYFSYDVKMKEKGDIPEGYSVSREKKERFSLILESASTNQTSMYLCASSGSYNEQFFGPGTRLTVL.